A single T cell receptor beta chain is shown here with its context. The PCR was carried out with 60 Vbeta primers and 13 Jbeta primers. Data came from immunoSEQ multiplex PCR; TCRdb stores just in-frame clones and leaves some out. Of roughly 110,000 clones in the sample, roughly 82% are singletons; the top ten hold around 4%. Trimming left V 1 base short and J 1 base short, with 11 bases between. Per germline, CDR1 SGHRS and CDR2 YFSETQ. The CDR3 sequence is 15 residues long. The entry originates in a study of cytomegalovirus exposure and HLA in healthy donors. The TCR sequence derives from a male donor in good health and CMV-seronegative. The rearrangement joins TRBV5-1 to TRBJ1-1; the D is unclear. Sequenced input: PBMCs. CDR3 sequence reads: CASSLLAQKNTEAFF. CDR3 in DNA: TGCGCCAGCAGCTTGCTGGCACAGAAGAACACTGAAGCTTTCTTT. The full variable domain, in which reference TRBV5-1 and TRBJ1-1 provide the parts outside the CDR3, is KAGVTQTPRYLIKTRGQQVTLSCSPISGHRSVSWYQQTPGQGLQFLFEYFSETQRNKGNFPGRFSGRQFSNSRSEMNVSTLELGDSALYLCASSLLAQKNTEAFFGQGTRLTVV.